The next 15 T cell receptor beta chains were all read from a single sample in a study of blood T cell repertoires in COVID-19. Profiling relied on immunoSEQ multiplex PCR, and the TCRdb table lists in-frame clones only, not all of them. The repertoire has around 140,000 clones, 85% of them found once; the top ten carry about 2.8%. Sequenced material: peripheral blood. These receptors originate from a human donor with acute or convalescent COVID-19. The donor label of this sample is uncertain.

The chain joins TRBV4-3 to TRBJ1-2; D gene ambiguous. V was pared by 0 bases and J by 11 bases, with 7 bases between. Germline assignment: CDR1 LGHNA and CDR2 YSLEER. CDR3 length: 11 amino acids. CDR3 protein: CASSQERVYTF. CDR3 sequence (DNA): TGCGCCAGCAGCCAAGAGAGGGTTTACACCTTC.

The sample holds a few counts of this clone. This sequence joins TRBV19 and TRBJ1-3; D remains ambiguous. The CDR3 extends over 16 amino acids. Between the trimmed V and J ends, which lost 0 bases and 0 bases, there was a span of 9 bases. Germline V gene data show CDR1 as LNHDA and CDR2 as SQIVND (reference sequence). CDR3 nucleotide sequence: TGTGCCAGTAGTATAGATTTCGGGGACTCTGGAAACACCATATATTTT. This codes for CASSIDFGDSGNTIYF.

In its sample, this clone was seen a few times. V gene TRBV6-2 or TRBV6-3 combines with J gene TRBJ2-7, with 13 bases aligning to TRBD2. Germline lookup yields CDR1 MNHEY and CDR2 SVGEGT. CDR3 length: 19 residues. V lost 5 bases and J lost 0; bases outside the gene matches: 13. The chain's CDR3 is CASSDLSGTSGMSSYEQYV. The DNA of the CDR3 is TGTGCCAGCAGTGACCTATCTGGGACTAGCGGGATGAGCTCCTACGAGCAGTACGTC.

This clone was counted only a few times. The genes are TRBV4-3 and TRBJ1-1, with 10 bases fitting TRBD1. Losses at the gene ends were 1 base for V and 1 base for J; bases not matched to a gene: 3. This CDR3 contains 16 residues. Germline values: CDR1 LGHNA, CDR2 YSLEER. The DNA for the CDR3 is TGCGCCAGCAGCCAAGGACAGGGGGCCAAGAACACTGAAGCTTTCTTT. This translates into CASSQGQGAKNTEAFF.

The chain recombines TRBV2 with TRBJ2-7; 11 bases fit TRBD1. Trimming took 3 bases from V and 5 from J; bases not matched to a gene: 3. The CDR3 contains 14 residues. CDR1 is SNHLY, CDR2 FYNNEI, per germline. CDR3 in DNA: TGTGCCAGCAGTGAGGGACAGGGGGGAGACGAGCAGTACTTC. This gives the protein CASSEGQGGDEQYF.

The rearrangement uses TRBV5-4 and TRBJ2-3; TRBD2 might be the D (5 bases). CDR1 and CDR2 from the germline V gene are SGHNT and YYREEE (reference sequence). Trimming pared 4 bases from V and 2 bases from J, leaving 11 bases between. The length of the CDR3 is 14 residues. The CDR3 nucleotides read TGTGCCAGCAGCCTAGACGGGAACACAGATACGCAGTATTTT. Its translation: CASSLDGNTDTQYF.

The count of this clone is one. The genes are TRBV30 and TRBJ2-5, with 8 bases fitting TRBD2. Germline V gene sequence: CDR1 GTSNPN, CDR2 SVGIG (reference sequence). J gave up 6 bases and V 5 bases, and 11 bases lay outside the gene matches. The CDR3 runs to 14 residues. CDR3 sequence: CAWSAPGTRKTQYF. The DNA for the CDR3 is TGTGCCTGGTCCGCCCCCGGGACTAGGAAGACCCAGTACTTC.

This clone was detected only a few times. V usage is TRBV28 and J usage is TRBJ2-2; 9 bases agree with TRBD1. From germline, CDR1 is MDHEN and CDR2 SYDVKM. V shed 5 bases and J 6 bases; nucleotides not matched to a gene: 7. The CDR3 runs 15 residues. CDR3: CASSPWDRASGELFF. CDR3 DNA sequence: TGTGCCAGCAGTCCTTGGGACAGGGCGTCCGGGGAGCTGTTTTTT.

This chain connects TRBV10-3 to TRBJ1-6; D unclear. Germline V lookup: CDR1 ENHRY, CDR2 SYGVKD. V was shortened by 0 bases and J by 8 bases, with 5 bases between the two germline ends. This CDR3 has 13 residues. This CDR3 reads CAISESGYSPLHF. The CDR3, as DNA: TGTGCCATCAGTGAGTCCGGGTATTCACCCCTCCACTTT.

The gene calls are TRBV28 and TRBJ1-1; TRBD1 matches 9 bases. The J segment lost 0 bases and the V segment lost 6 bases, leaving 5 bases of the junction unmatched. CDR3 length: 15 residues. Germline CDR1 MDHEN, CDR2 SYDVKM. Written as DNA, the CDR3 is TGTGCCAGCAGAACGGGACAGGGTATGAACACTGAAGCTTTCTTT. Translated, it gives CASRTGQGMNTEAFF.

The chain is built from TRBV7-2 and TRBJ1-2; perhaps TRBD1 as D (5 bases). V shed 3 bases and J shed 3 bases, with 8 bases lying between them. CDR1 is SGHTA, CDR2 FQGNSA, per germline. The CDR3 consists of 13 residues. In nucleotides, the CDR3 is TGTGCCAGCAGCTTCGACAGAGACTATGGCTACACCTTC. Translating it yields CASSFDRDYGYTF.

The chain has TRBV11-3 and TRBJ2-1, with 8 positions matching TRBD1. The CDR3 runs 15 residues. Germline trimming cut 5 bases from V and 6 bases from J; bases unmatched to any gene: 9. From germline, CDR1 is SGHNT and CDR2 YENEEA. The CDR3 is CASSPRQGARNEQFF. The CDR3 nucleotides are TGTGCCAGCAGCCCCCGGCAGGGGGCGCGCAATGAGCAGTTCTTC.

This clone was seen just once. The chain couples TRBV27 to TRBJ1-1; the D gene is possibly TRBD1 (6 bases). The V and J ends lost 7 bases and 2 bases respectively, with 14 bases between them. Germline V lookup: CDR1 MNHEY, CDR2 SMNVEV (reference sequence). The CDR3 sequence is 14 residues long. The CDR3 loop reads CASTPGGGNTEAFF. Written as DNA, the CDR3 is TGTGCCAGCACCCCAGGTGGGGGCAACACTGAAGCTTTCTTT.

This clone occurred a few times. The chain has TRBV18 and TRBJ1-1; TRBD1 might be the D (6 bases). The CDR3 has 15 residues. Germline V gives CDR1 KGHSH, CDR2 LQKENI. The V gene lost 6 bases and the J gene lost 0 bases, with 14 bases spanning the gap. The CDR3 nucleotides are TGTGCCAGCTCCTCTACCACAGGGATGAACACTGAAGCTTTCTTT. Residues: CASSSTTGMNTEAFF. Filled out from reference TRBV18 and TRBJ1-1, the complete variable domain reads NAGVMQNPRHLVRRRGQEARLRCSPMKGHSHVYWYRQLPEEGLKFMVYLQKENIIDESGMPKERFSAEFPKEGPSILRIQQVVRGDSAAYFCASSSTTGMNTEAFFGQGTRLTVV.

The chain has TRBV5-5 and TRBJ1-1; D perhaps matches TRBD1 (6 bases). CDR1 and CDR2 (germline): SGHKS, YYEKEE (reference sequence). The CDR3 contains 14 residues. Trimming left V 1 base short and J 2 bases short, with 9 bases between. CDR3 protein: CASSLTGRNTEAFF. The CDR3 coding sequence is TGTGCCAGCAGCTTGACAGGGCGAAACACTGAAGCTTTCTTT. Combining the CDR3 with reference TRBV5-5 and TRBJ1-1 gives the whole variable domain DAGVTQSPTHLIKTRGQQVTLRCSPISGHKSVSWYQQVLGQGPQFIFQYYEKEERGRGNFPDRFSARQFPNYSSELNVNALLLGDSALYLCASSLTGRNTEAFFGQGTRLTVV.